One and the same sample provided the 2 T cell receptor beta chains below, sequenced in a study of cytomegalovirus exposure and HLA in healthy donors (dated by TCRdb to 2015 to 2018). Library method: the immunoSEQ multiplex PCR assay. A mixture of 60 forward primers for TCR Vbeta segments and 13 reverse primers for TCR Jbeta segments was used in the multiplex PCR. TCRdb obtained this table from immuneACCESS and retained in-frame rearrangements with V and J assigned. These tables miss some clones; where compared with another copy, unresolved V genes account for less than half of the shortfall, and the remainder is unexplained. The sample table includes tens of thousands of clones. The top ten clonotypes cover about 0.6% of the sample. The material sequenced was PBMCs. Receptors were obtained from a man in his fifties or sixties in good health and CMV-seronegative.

The CDR3 coding sequence is TGTGCCAGCAGTCAACGGGACAGGGGATACGAGCAGTACTTC. Amino acid sequence: CASSQRDRGYEQYF. The J gene is TRBJ2-7, the V gene TRBV6-5, with 10 bases identical to TRBD1. CDR3 length: 14 residues. V gave up 5 bases and J gave up 4 bases; unmatched junction bases: 5. Germline loops: CDR1 MNHEY, CDR2 SVGAGI.

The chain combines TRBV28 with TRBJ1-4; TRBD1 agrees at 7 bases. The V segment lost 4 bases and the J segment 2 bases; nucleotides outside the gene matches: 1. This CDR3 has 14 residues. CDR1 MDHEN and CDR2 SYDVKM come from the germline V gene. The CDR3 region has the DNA TGTGCCAGCAGTTCGGGACAGACTAATGAAAAACTGTTTTTT. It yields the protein CASSSGQTNEKLFF.